What follows are 26 T cell receptor beta chains derived from one specimen sequenced in a study of shared clonotypes between healthy human individuals. Generated by immunoSEQ multiplex PCR, the TCRdb table keeps only in-frame clones and is missing some. This table holds 470,000 or so clones, around 73% found once. Input material: PBMCs. The source is a woman aged 40 to 50 in good health. Some clones in this sample may be carry-over from other donors' samples.

This chain connects TRBV7-8 to TRBJ2-7; D is perhaps TRBD1 (5 bases). Germline V gives CDR1 SGHVS, CDR2 FQNEAQ. V lost 2 bases to trimming and J lost 9 bases, with 11 bases between them. The CDR3 spans 12 residues. DNA for the CDR3: TGTGCCAGCAGCTTATGGGGCTTGGGGCAGTACTTC. This gives the protein CASSLWGLGQYF.

This clone was picked up one time. The rearrangement joins TRBV4-1 to TRBJ2-7, with 12 bases fitting TRBD2. Per germline, CDR1 MGHRA and CDR2 YSYEKL. CDR3 length: 14 amino acids. Losses at the gene ends were 6 bases for V and 7 bases for J; bases not matched to a gene: 7. The CDR3 DNA sequence: TGCGCCAGCAGGAGACTAGCGGGAGTGGGTGAGCAGTACTTC. It is translated as CASRRLAGVGEQYF.

The chain carries TRBV9 and TRBJ1-2; possible D gene TRBD1, 5 bases. CDR3 size: 14 residues. CDR1 and CDR2 from the germline V gene are SGDLS and YYNGEE. The V end was cut by 0 bases, the J end by 5 bases, with 11 bases between. In DNA, the CDR3 is TGTGCCAGCAGCGTAGAAACAGGAATGTATGGCTACACCTTC. Amino acids: CASSVETGMYGYTF.

The chain couples TRBV20-1 to TRBJ2-7, with D tentatively TRBD1 (6 bases). V was pared by 0 bases and J by 6 bases, with 6 bases between. Per the germline V gene, CDR1 is DFQATT and CDR2 is SNEGSKA (reference sequence). The CDR3 sequence is 11 residues long. DNA for the CDR3: TGCAGTGCTAGAGAGGACAGCGAGCAGTACTTC. It specifies CSAREDSEQYF.

In the case of this clone: The same CDR3 is also encoded by other DNA sequences in this sample. The V and J genes are TRBV9 and TRBJ2-1; 8 bases align to TRBD1. This CDR3 region has 15 residues. Per germline, CDR1 SGDLS and CDR2 YYNGEE. With V trimmed by 3 bases and J by 2 bases, 4 bases remained unmatched. Here the CDR3 reads CASSADRGPYNEQFF. The CDR3 bases are TGTGCCAGCAGCGCTGACAGGGGCCCCTACAATGAGCAGTTCTTC.

For this clone: This may arise from a read error, as a much more abundant clone is one base away. This chain joins TRBV19 and TRBJ1-2, with TRBD1 matching over 10 bases. Per the germline V gene, CDR1 is LNHDA and CDR2 is SQIVND (reference sequence). This CDR3 comprises 14 residues. The CDR3 DNA is TGTGCCAGCGGGGACAGGGGTTTTTCCTATGGCCACACCTTC. Protein sequence: CASGDRGFSYGHTF.

By sample share, this clone is medium-sized. Other DNA sequences in this sample translate to the same CDR3. The chain joins TRBV9 to TRBJ2-1, with 12 bases identical to TRBD2. Germline values: CDR1 SGDLS, CDR2 YYNGEE. The CDR3 has 15 amino acids. J gave up 3 bases and V 2 bases, and 0 bases lay outside the gene matches. This CDR3 reads CASSVTSGSYNEQFF. Written as DNA, the CDR3 is TGTGCCAGCAGCGTGACTAGCGGGAGCTACAATGAGCAGTTCTTC.

The chain employs TRBV11-2 and TRBJ2-3; D is ambiguous. This CDR3 comprises 15 residues. The germline V gene has CDR1 SGHAT and CDR2 FQNNGV. The V and J ends lost 3 bases and 4 bases respectively, with 14 bases between them. CDR3 DNA: TGTGCCAGCAGCTTTTGGGTGGGCGGCGCAGATACGCAGTATTTT. Translating gives CASSFWVGGADTQYF. Full variable domain (remainder filled in from reference TRBV11-2 and TRBJ2-3): EAGVAQSPRYKIIEKRQSVAFWCNPISGHATLYWYQQILGQGPKLLIQFQNNGVVDDSQLPKDRFSAERLKGVDSTLKIQPAKLEDSAVYLCASSFWVGGADTQYFGPGTRLTVL.

This clone was counted a few times. The chain has TRBV19 and TRBJ2-5, with D perhaps TRBD1 or TRBD2 (6 bases each). The V gene lost 5 bases and the J gene lost 7 bases, with 17 bases spanning the gap. The CDR3 contains 14 residues. Germline V lookup: CDR1 LNHDA, CDR2 SQIVND (reference sequence). DNA for the CDR3: TGTGCCAGTAGTGAGGGGGGCGCGCACGGGACCCAGTACTTC. It yields the protein CASSEGGAHGTQYF.

The chain couples TRBV29-1 to TRBJ2-7; TRBD2 agrees at 7 bases. The CDR3 runs 11 residues. The V gene's germline CDR1 is SQVTM and CDR2 ANQGSEA. With V trimmed by 7 bases and J by 6 bases, 6 bases remained unmatched. The DNA of the CDR3 is TGCAGCGGCCAGCGGGGTGTCGAGCAGTACTTC. The encoded protein is CSGQRGVEQYF.

In this sample, this clone turned up many times. The chain joins TRBV6-1 to TRBJ2-7; possibly TRBD2 for D (6 bases). The ends were cut back, 6 bases at V and 3 bases at J, with 12 bases in the middle. The CDR3 is made up of 13 amino acids. Looked up from germline, CDR1 is MNHNS and CDR2 is SASEGT. The CDR3: CASSLVGGYEQYF. The CDR3 region has the DNA TGTGCCAGCAGCCTTGTGGGGGGCTACGAGCAGTACTTC.

On this clone: The sample has other DNA sequences that encode this CDR3 too. The chain uses TRBV29-1 and TRBJ2-7; 10 bases are a match to TRBD1. This CDR3 is 12 amino acids long. V shed 4 bases and J 4 bases; nucleotides not matched to a gene: 1. Germline CDR1 reads SQVTM; CDR2 reads ANQGSEA. The CDR3 bases are TGCAGCGTTGCGGGACAGGGGTACGAGCAGTACTTC. Its protein is CSVAGQGYEQYF.

CDR3 protein: CATSGGSNYGYTF. For the CDR3, the DNA is TGTGCCACCAGCGGAGGGTCTAACTATGGCTACACCTTC. This chain uses TRBV15 with TRBJ1-2; D ambiguous. V was pared by 5 bases and J by 0 bases, with 7 bases between. Germline V lookup: CDR1 LNHNV, CDR2 YYDKDF (reference sequence). The length of the CDR3 is 13 residues. The variable domain in full, completed from reference TRBV15 and TRBJ1-2, reads DAMVIQNPRYQVTQFGKPVTLSCSQTLNHNVMYWYQQKSSQAPKLLFHYYDKDFNNEADTPDNFQSRRPNTSFCFLDIRSPGLGDTAMYLCATSGGSNYGYTFGSGTRLTVV.

The V and J genes are TRBV9 and TRBJ2-7; 8 bases map to TRBD1. The CDR3 length is 14 residues. The V segment lost 1 base and the J segment 6 bases; nucleotides outside the gene matches: 6. From germline, CDR1 is SGDLS and CDR2 YYNGEE. CDR3 region: CASSVRGQAAEQYF. DNA for the CDR3: TGTGCCAGCAGCGTACGGGGACAGGCCGCCGAGCAGTACTTC.

For this clone: The same CDR3 can be traced to other DNA sequences in this sample. V and J are TRBV5-1 and TRBJ1-2; possibly TRBD1 for D (6 bases). Trimming cost V 0 bases and J 8 bases, with 14 bases left between them. Germline values: CDR1 SGHRS, CDR2 YFSETQ. The CDR3 totals 14 residues. The CDR3: CASSLAGRGSGYTF. CDR3 coding DNA: TGCGCCAGCAGCTTGGCCGGGAGGGGGAGCGGCTACACCTTC.

The gene calls are TRBV6-1 and TRBJ2-3, with 7 bases aligning to TRBD2. The CDR3 is made up of 16 amino acids. Trimming took 0 bases from V and 1 from J; bases not matched to a gene: 4. Germline V gene sequence: CDR1 MNHNS, CDR2 SASEGT. As DNA, the CDR3 is TGTGCCAGCAGTGAAGCGAGTCTAGCGGGCACAGATACGCAGTATTTT. As protein: CASSEASLAGTDTQYF.

This clone showed up many times. This sample includes further DNA sequences coding for the same CDR3. The gene calls are TRBV30 and TRBJ1-5; 9 bases align to TRBD1. The ends lost 2 bases at V and 6 bases at J; junction bases unmatched: 5. CDR3 length: 14 residues. CDR1 GTSNPN and CDR2 SVGIG come from the germline V gene (reference sequence). The CDR3 here is CAWSLGQGGQPQHF. CDR3 in DNA: TGTGCCTGGAGTCTGGGACAGGGAGGTCAGCCCCAGCATTTT.

The chain joins TRBV7-3 to TRBJ2-1; D remains ambiguous. Germline V gene data show CDR1 as SGHTA and CDR2 as FQGTGA. The CDR3 covers 14 residues. Trimming pared 2 bases from V and 0 bases from J, leaving 5 bases between. The CDR3, as DNA: TGTGCCAGCAGCTTAGGCAGCTCCTACAATGAGCAGTTCTTC. It is translated as CASSLGSSYNEQFF.

The chain has TRBV27 and TRBJ2-5; TRBD1 or TRBD2 may be the D gene (7 bases each). The CDR3 extends over 16 amino acids. Trimming pared 5 bases from V and 5 bases from J, leaving 21 bases between. CDR1 MNHEY and CDR2 SMNVEV come from the germline V gene (reference sequence). CDR3 sequence reads: CASSDQGGRGFETQYF. For the CDR3, the DNA is TGTGCCAGCAGTGACCAGGGGGGGAGGGGTTTCGAGACCCAGTACTTC.

The V call is TRBV28, the J call TRBJ2-5, with D uncertain. The CDR3 extends over 13 amino acids. With 8 bases removed from V and 4 bases from J, the gap between germline ends came to 14 bases. Germline CDR1 reads MDHEN; CDR2 reads SYDVKM. CDR3: CASGLRVRETQYF. The CDR3 DNA follows: TGTGCCAGCGGGTTAAGGGTGCGAGAGACCCAGTACTTC.

The chain carries TRBV6-5 and TRBJ2-7; 7 bases fit TRBD2. The V and J ends lost 5 bases and 3 bases, in that order; junction bases with no gene match: 10. Germline V gene sequence: CDR1 MNHEY, CDR2 SVGAGI. This CDR3 has 15 amino acids. This CDR3 is CASSPSGTSFYEQYF. The CDR3 DNA reads TGTGCCAGCAGTCCAAGCGGGACCTCCTTCTACGAGCAGTACTTC.

The rearrangement links TRBV7-2 to TRBJ2-5; the D gene is possibly TRBD2 (6 bases). V dropped 8 bases and J dropped 4 bases, with 17 bases sitting between them. The CDR3 length is 14 residues. Germline V gene sequence: CDR1 SGHTA, CDR2 FQGNSA. CDR3 region: CASARLMGGETQYF. The CDR3 DNA reads as TGTGCCAGCGCTAGGCTTATGGGGGGAGAGACCCAGTACTTC.

In this sample, this clone turned up once. The chain links TRBV28 to TRBJ2-5; 12 positions match TRBD2. Trimming at V came to 5 bases and at J to 1 base, leaving 2 bases not matched to a gene. Per the germline V gene, CDR1 is MDHEN and CDR2 is SYDVKM. The length of the CDR3 is 15 residues. The CDR3 region is CASSGLAGTQETQYF. Written as DNA, the CDR3 is TGTGCCAGCAGTGGACTAGCGGGGACCCAAGAGACCCAGTACTTC.

The genes are TRBV18 and TRBJ2-7, with D maybe TRBD1 (5 bases). The CDR3 loop spans 14 amino acids. The V end lost 5 bases, the J end lost 0 bases, and 11 bases lay between the germline ends. CDR1 is KGHSH, CDR2 LQKENI, per germline. The CDR3 bases are TGTGCCAGCTCAACAGGACATTACTCCTACGAGCAGTACTTC. This translates into CASSTGHYSYEQYF.

This clone was detected many times. The V and J genes are TRBV6-5 and TRBJ2-7; D possibly matches TRBD1 or TRBD2 (5 bases each). V was clipped by 6 bases and J by 6 bases, with 18 bases between them. The CDR3 sequence is 14 residues long. Looked up from germline, CDR1 is MNHEY and CDR2 is SVGAGI. CDR3 residues: CASSAGTPASEQYF. The CDR3 DNA is TGTGCCAGCAGCGCCGGGACCCCTGCCTCCGAGCAGTACTTC.

The chain links TRBV7-6 to TRBJ2-7; D possibly corresponds to TRBD2 (5 bases). The CDR3 has 15 amino acids. Germline CDR1 SGHVS, CDR2 FNYEAQ. The germline V and J ends were trimmed by 3 bases and 0 bases, with 12 bases remaining between them. CDR3 loop: CASSFRADSSYEQYF. The CDR3 DNA reads TGTGCCAGCAGCTTCAGAGCGGATAGCTCCTACGAGCAGTACTTC.